The source of this T cell receptor (beta chain) is a study of T cells in Graves' hyperthyroidism and ophthalmopathy. This clonotype was counted only a few times. The CDR3 is 13 residues long. Germline V CDR1 and CDR2: SQVTM, ANQGSEA. The V and J ends lost 7 bases and 4 bases respectively, with 16 bases between them. TCR beta CDR3 region amplification was performed from RNA transcripts. Using the HTBI primer set, a first-round RT-PCR was run on the TCR CDR3. TCRdb reprocessed the multiplex PCR reads via MiXCR and lists one record per CDR3 protein. The table lists hundreds of thousands of distinct CDR3 sequences, 14% of them singletons, with 10% in the top ten.

The sequencing sample was made of blood. The receptor's source is a woman younger than 30 with Graves' hyperthyroidism. The chain is built from TRBV29-1 and TRBJ2-5; D is possibly TRBD2 (6 bases). CDR3 sequence (DNA): TGCAGCGCCGGGCGGGGAGCGGGAGAGACCCAGTACTTC. Its translation: CSAGRGAGETQYF.